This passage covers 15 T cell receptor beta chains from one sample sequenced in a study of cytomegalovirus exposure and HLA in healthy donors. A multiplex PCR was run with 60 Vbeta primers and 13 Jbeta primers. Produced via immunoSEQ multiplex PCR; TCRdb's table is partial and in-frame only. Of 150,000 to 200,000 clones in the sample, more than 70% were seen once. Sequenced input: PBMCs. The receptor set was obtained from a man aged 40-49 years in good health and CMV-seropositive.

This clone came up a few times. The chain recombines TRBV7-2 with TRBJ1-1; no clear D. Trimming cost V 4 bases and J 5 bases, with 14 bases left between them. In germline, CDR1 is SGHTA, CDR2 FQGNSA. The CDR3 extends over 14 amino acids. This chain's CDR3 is CASSSDRAGTEAFF. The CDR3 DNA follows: TGTGCCAGCAGCTCGGACCGGGCGGGAACTGAAGCTTTCTTT.

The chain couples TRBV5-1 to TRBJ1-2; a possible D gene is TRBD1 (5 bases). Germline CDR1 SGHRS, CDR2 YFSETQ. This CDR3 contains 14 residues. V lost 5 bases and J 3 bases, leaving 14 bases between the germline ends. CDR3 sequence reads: CASSWRGADYGYTF. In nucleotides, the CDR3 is TGCGCCAGCAGTTGGAGGGGCGCGGACTATGGCTACACCTTC.

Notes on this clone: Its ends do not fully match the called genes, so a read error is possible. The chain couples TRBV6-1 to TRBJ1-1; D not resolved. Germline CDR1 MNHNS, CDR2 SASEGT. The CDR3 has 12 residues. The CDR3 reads CASRWQRSSGYF. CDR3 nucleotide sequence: TGTGCCAGCAGGTGGCAGAGGAGCTCCGGATACTTT.

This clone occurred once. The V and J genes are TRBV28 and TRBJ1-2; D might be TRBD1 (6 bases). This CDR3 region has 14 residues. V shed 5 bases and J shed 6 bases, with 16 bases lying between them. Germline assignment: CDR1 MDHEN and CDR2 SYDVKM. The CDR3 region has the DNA TGTGCCAGCAGTGGGGACACCTCTAGCCATGGCTACACCTTC. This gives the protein CASSGDTSSHGYTF.

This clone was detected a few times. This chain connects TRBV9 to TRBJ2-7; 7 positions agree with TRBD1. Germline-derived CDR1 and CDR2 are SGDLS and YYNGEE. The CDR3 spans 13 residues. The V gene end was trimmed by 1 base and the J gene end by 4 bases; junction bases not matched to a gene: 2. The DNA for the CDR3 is TGTGCCAGCAGCGTAACAGGGGCTTACGAGCAGTACTTC. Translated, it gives CASSVTGAYEQYF.

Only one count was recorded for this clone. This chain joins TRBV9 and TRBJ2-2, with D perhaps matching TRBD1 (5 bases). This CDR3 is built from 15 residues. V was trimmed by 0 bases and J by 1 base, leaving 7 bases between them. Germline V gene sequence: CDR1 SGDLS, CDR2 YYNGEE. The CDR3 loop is CASSVGGLNTGELFF. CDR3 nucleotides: TGTGCCAGCAGCGTAGGGGGCTTGAACACCGGGGAGCTGTTTTTT. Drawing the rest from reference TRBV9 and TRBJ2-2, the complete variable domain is DSGVTQTPKHLITATGQRVTLRCSPRSGDLSVYWYQQSLDQGLQFLIQYYNGEERAKGNILERFSAQQFPDLHSELNLSSLELGDSALYFCASSVGGLNTGELFFGEGSRLTVL.

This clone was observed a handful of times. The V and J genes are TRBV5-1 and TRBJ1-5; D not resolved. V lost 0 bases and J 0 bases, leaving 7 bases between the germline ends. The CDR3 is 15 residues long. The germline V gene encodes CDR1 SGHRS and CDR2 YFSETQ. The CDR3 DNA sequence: TGCGCCAGCAGCTTGGCTGGCCTTAGCAATCAGCCCCAGCATTTT. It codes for CASSLAGLSNQPQHF.

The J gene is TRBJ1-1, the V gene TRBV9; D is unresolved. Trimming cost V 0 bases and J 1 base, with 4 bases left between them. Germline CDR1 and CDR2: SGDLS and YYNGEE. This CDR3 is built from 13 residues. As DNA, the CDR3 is TGTGCCAGCAGCGTAGACACGAACACTGAAGCTTTCTTT. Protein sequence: CASSVDTNTEAFF.

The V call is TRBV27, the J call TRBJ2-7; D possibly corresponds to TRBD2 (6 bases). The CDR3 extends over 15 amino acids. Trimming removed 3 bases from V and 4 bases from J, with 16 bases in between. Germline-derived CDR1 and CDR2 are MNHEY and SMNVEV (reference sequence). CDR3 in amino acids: CASSLYGSEGYEQYF. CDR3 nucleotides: TGTGCCAGCAGTTTGTACGGGTCGGAGGGGTACGAGCAGTACTTC.

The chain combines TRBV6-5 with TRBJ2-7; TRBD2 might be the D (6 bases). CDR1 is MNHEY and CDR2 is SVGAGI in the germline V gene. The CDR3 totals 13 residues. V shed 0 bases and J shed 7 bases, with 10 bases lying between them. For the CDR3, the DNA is TGTGCCAGCAGTTACTCGGAGGGGAGGGAGCAGTACTTC. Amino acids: CASSYSEGREQYF.

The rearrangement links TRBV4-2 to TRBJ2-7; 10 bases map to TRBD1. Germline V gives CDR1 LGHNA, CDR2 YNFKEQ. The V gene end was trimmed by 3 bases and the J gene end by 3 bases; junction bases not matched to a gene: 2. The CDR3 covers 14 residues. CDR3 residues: CASSQGQGIYEQYF. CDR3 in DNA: TGTGCCAGCAGCCAGGGACAGGGGATCTACGAGCAGTACTTC.

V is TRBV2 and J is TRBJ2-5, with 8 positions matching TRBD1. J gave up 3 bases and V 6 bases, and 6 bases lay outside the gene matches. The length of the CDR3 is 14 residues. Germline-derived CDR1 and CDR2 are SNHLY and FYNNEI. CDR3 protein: CASRPGTGEETQYF. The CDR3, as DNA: TGTGCCAGCAGACCCGGGACAGGTGAAGAGACCCAGTACTTC.

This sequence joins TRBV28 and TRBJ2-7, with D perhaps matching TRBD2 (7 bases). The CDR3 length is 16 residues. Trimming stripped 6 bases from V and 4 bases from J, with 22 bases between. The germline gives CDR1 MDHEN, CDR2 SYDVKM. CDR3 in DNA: TGTGCCAGCAGCTTCCGGATTGGGGGGGGGCGGTACGAGCAGTACTTC. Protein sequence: CASSFRIGGGRYEQYF.

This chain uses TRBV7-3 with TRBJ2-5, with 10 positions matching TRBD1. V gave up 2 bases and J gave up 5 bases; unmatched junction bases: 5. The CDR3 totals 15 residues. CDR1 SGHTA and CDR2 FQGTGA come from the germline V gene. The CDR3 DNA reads TGTGCCAGCAGCTTAGACAGGGGGCGTAAGGAGACCCAGTACTTC. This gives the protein CASSLDRGRKETQYF. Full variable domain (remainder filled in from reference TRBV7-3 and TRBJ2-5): GAGVSQTPSNKVTEKGKYVELRCDPISGHTALYWYRQSLGQGPEFLIYFQGTGAADDSGLPNDRFFAVRPEGSVSTLKIQRTERGDSAVYLCASSLDRGRKETQYFGPGTRLLVL.

This CDR3 reads CASSERGGGTQYF. CDR3 nucleotides: TGTGCCAGCAGCGAAAGAGGGGGGGGGACCCAGTACTTC. This rearrangement joins TRBV6-1 to TRBJ2-5, with D possibly matching TRBD2 (7 bases). Germline V gene data show CDR1 as MNHNS and CDR2 as SASEGT. The CDR3 length is 13 residues. Trimming left V 6 bases short and J 7 bases short, with 15 bases between.